This entry features one T cell receptor (beta chain) sequence. This entry comes from a study of blood T cell repertoires in COVID-19. Using immunoSEQ multiplex PCR, the repertoire was profiled, and TCRdb retains in-frame clones only, with some absent. The sample consists of more than 65,000 clones, 79% of them appearing once. The germline V gene has CDR1 SGHKS and CDR2 YYEKEE (reference sequence). This CDR3 comprises 11 residues. The V and J ends lost 6 bases and 6 bases respectively, with 10 bases between them. This sequence joins TRBV5-5 and TRBJ2-7; D gene uncertain. Sequenced: peripheral blood. The clonotype comes from a woman aged 60-75 years with acute or convalescent COVID-19. The CDR3 is CASTGSSEQYF. CDR3 DNA sequence: TGTGCCAGCACAGGATCAAGCGAGCAGTACTTC.